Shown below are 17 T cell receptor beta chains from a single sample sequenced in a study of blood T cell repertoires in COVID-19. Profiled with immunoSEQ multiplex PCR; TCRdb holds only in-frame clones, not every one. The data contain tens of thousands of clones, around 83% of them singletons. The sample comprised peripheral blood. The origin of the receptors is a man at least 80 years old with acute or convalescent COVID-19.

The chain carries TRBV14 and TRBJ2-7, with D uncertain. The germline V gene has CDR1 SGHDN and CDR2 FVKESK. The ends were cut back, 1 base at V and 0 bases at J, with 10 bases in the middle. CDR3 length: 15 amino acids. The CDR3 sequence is CASSQGFISSYEQYF. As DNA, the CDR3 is TGTGCCAGCAGCCAAGGGTTTATTAGCTCCTACGAGCAGTACTTC.

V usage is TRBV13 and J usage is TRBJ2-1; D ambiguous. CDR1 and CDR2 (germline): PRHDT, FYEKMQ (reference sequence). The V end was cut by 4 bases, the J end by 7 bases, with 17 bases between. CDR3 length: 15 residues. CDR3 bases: TGTGCCAGCAGCTCCCCTAGTGGGTCTAGGAATGAGCAGTTCTTC. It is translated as CASSSPSGSRNEQFF.

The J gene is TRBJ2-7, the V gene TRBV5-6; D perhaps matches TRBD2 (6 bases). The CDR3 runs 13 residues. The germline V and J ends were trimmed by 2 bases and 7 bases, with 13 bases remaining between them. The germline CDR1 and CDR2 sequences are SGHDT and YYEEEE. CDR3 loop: CASSFSGGREQYF. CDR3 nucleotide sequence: TGTGCCAGCAGCTTCTCCGGAGGGAGGGAGCAGTACTTC.

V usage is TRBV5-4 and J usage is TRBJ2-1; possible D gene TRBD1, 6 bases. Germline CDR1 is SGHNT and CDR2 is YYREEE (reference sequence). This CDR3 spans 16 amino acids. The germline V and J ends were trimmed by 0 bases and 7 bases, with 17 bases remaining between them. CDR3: CASSLAPTGLGNEQFF. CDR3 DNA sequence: TGTGCCAGCAGCTTGGCCCCTACAGGGTTAGGGAATGAGCAGTTCTTC.

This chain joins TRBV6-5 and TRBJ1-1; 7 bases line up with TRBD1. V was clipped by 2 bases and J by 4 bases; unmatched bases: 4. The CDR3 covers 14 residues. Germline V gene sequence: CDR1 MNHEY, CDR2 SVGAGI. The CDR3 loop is CASSYLGQVTEAFF. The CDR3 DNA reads TGTGCCAGCAGTTACCTTGGACAGGTCACTGAAGCTTTCTTT.

CDR3 in DNA: TGTGCCAGCAGCTTAACCAGGGGGCACGAGCAGTACTTC. It encodes CASSLTRGHEQYF. The chain joins TRBV7-3 to TRBJ2-7, with 8 nucleotides matching TRBD1. The CDR3 is made up of 13 amino acids. Germline trimming cut 0 bases from V and 5 bases from J; bases unmatched to any gene: 0. Germline CDR1 is SGHTA and CDR2 is FQGTGA.

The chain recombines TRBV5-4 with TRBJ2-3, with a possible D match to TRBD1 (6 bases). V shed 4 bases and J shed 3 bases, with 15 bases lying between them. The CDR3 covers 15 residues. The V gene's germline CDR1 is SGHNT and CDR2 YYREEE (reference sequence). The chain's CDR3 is CASSGLVGATDTQYF. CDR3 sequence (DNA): TGTGCCAGCAGCGGGCTCGTGGGGGCAACAGATACGCAGTATTTT.

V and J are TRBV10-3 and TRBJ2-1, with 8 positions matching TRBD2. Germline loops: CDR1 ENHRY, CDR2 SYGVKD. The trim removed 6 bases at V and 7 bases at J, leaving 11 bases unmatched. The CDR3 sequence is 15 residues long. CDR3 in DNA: TGTGCCATCAGGGCATCCCGGGAGGGTTCTAATGAGCAGTTCTTC. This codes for CAIRASREGSNEQFF.

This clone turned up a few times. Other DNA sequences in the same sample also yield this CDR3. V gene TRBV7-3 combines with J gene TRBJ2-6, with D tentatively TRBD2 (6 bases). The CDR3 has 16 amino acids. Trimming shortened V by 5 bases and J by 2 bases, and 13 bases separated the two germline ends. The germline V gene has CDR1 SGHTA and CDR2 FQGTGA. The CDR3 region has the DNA TGTGCCAGCAGCCTCGGCCCGGGGGCTGGGGCCAACGTCCTGACTTTC. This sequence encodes CASSLGPGAGANVLTF.

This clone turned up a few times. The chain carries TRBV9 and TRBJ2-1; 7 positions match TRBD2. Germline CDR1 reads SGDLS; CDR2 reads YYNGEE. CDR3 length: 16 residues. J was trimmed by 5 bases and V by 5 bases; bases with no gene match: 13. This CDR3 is CASRGGGEGPHNEQFF. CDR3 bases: TGTGCCAGCAGGGGAGGTGGGGAGGGCCCCCACAATGAGCAGTTCTTC.

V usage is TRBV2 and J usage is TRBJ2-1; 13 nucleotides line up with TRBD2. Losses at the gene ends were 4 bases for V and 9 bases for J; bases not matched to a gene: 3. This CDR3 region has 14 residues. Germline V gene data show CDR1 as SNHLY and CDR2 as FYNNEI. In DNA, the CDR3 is TGTGCCAGCAGTGCGACTAGCGGGAGGAGTGAGCAGTTCTTC. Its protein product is CASSATSGRSEQFF.

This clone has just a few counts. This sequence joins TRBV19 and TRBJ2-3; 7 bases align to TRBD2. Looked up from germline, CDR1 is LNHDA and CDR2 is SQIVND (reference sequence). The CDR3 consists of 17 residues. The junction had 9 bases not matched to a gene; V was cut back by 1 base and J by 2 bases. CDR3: CASSIAYSGSFTDTQYF. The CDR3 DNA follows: TGTGCCAGTAGTATAGCCTATAGCGGGTCCTTCACAGATACGCAGTATTTT.

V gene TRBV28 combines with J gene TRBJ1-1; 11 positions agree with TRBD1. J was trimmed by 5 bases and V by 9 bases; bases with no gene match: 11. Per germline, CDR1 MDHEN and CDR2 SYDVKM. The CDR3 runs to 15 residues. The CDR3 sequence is CASRTGGAVWTEAFF. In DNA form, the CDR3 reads TGTGCCAGTCGGACAGGGGGCGCCGTATGGACTGAAGCTTTCTTT.

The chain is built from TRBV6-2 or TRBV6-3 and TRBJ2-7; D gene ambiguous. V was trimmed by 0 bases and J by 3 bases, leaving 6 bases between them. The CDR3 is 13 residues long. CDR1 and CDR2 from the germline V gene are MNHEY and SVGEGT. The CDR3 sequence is CASSYSYSYEQYF. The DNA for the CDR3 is TGTGCCAGCAGTTACTCTTACAGCTACGAGCAGTACTTC.

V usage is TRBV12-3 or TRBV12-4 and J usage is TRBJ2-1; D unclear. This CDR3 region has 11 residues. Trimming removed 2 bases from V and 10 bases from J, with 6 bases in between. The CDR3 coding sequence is TGTGCCAGCAGTTTATTCCCGGAGCAGTTCTTC. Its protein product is CASSLFPEQFF.

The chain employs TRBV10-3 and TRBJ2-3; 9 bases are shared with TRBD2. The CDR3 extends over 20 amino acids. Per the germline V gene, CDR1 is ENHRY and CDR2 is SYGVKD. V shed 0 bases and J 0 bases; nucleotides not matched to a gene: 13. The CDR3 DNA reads TGTGCCATCAGTGAGTCGACGGGACTAGCTAGACCCGTTAGCACAGATACGCAGTATTTT. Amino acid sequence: CAISESTGLARPVSTDTQYF.

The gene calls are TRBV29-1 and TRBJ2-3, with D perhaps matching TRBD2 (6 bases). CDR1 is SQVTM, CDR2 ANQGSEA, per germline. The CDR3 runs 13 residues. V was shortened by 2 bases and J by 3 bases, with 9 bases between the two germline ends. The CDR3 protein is CSVELGRTDTQYF. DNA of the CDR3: TGCAGCGTTGAACTAGGGAGGACAGATACGCAGTATTTT.